A single sample gave rise to the 16 T cell receptor beta chains below, sequenced in a study of cytomegalovirus exposure and HLA in healthy donors (dated by TCRdb to 2017 to 2019). The library came from the immunoSEQ multiplex PCR assay. For the multiplex PCR, a mixture combining 60 forward primers for TCR Vbeta segments and 13 reverse primers for TCR Jbeta segments was used. TCRdb carries this immuneACCESS record with in-frame sequences only. Its versions omit some clonotypes, under half of them owing to an unresolved V gene in the studies checked, with the rest unexplained. Per the sample table, the count is 150,000 to 200,000 clones. The top ten clones comprise around 0.79% of the sample. Sequenced input: PBMCs. The receptor source for this set is a woman between 18 and 30 years old in good health and CMV-seropositive.

The chain joins TRBV28 to TRBJ2-5; 12 positions match TRBD2. The J segment lost 5 bases and the V segment lost 6 bases, leaving 7 bases of the junction unmatched. The CDR3 spans 15 residues. Per the germline V gene, CDR1 is MDHEN and CDR2 is SYDVKM. The CDR3 bases are TGTGCCAGCAGACGCCGGACTAGCGGGGAGGAGACCCAGTACTTC. This codes for CASRRRTSGEETQYF.

J is TRBJ1-3 and V is TRBV4-1; 7 bases match TRBD1. V was pared by 5 bases and J by 0 bases, with 4 bases of the junction left unmatched. Germline assignment: CDR1 MGHRA and CDR2 YSYEKL. This CDR3 contains 15 residues. The DNA for the CDR3 is TGCGCCAGCAGCGAAGGGACAGTCTCTGGAAACACCATATATTTT. Its protein product is CASSEGTVSGNTIYF.

The rearrangement joins TRBV30 to TRBJ2-2; tentatively, D is TRBD1 (6 bases). This CDR3 comprises 15 residues. Trimming took off 2 bases at V and 0 bases at J, with 10 bases between the two ends. Per germline, CDR1 GTSNPN and CDR2 SVGIG (reference sequence). Here the CDR3 reads CAWSLTGPNTGELFF. CDR3 DNA: TGTGCCTGGAGTTTGACAGGCCCGAACACCGGGGAGCTGTTTTTT. Together with reference TRBV30 and TRBJ2-2, the CDR3 gives the full variable domain: SQTIHQWPATLVQPVGSPLSLECTVEGTSNPNLYWYRQAAGRGLQLLFYSVGIGQISSEVPQNLSASRPQDRQFILSSKKLLLSDSGFYLCAWSLTGPNTGELFFGEGSRLTVL.

The rearrangement joins TRBV2 to TRBJ1-4; TRBD1 might be the D (5 bases). CDR3 length equals 14 residues. Trimming took 3 bases from V and 3 from J, leaving 8 bases between them. CDR1 and CDR2 from the germline V gene are SNHLY and FYNNEI. The CDR3 region has the DNA TGTGCCAGCAGTGACGGGGGGGCTAATGAAAAACTGTTTTTT. Translation: CASSDGGANEKLFF.

Of note for this clone: At one end the junction does not follow the germline gene, possibly because of a read error. The chain carries TRBV10-1 and TRBJ2-7, with D perhaps TRBD1 (6 bases). In germline, CDR1 is WNHNN, CDR2 SYGVQD (reference sequence). The CDR3 spans 15 residues. The CDR3 sequence is CARSEIRTGTYEQYF. The CDR3 DNA reads TGCGCCCGCAGTGAAATCCGTACAGGGACCTACGAGCAGTACTTC.

The chain joins TRBV11-3 to TRBJ2-1; weak D call: TRBD2 (5 bases). Trimming pared 6 bases from V and 2 bases from J, leaving 8 bases between. Germline assignment: CDR1 SGHNT and CDR2 YENEEA. The CDR3 loop spans 13 amino acids. The CDR3 nucleotides read TGTGCCAGCAGTTCGGGGACCTACAATGAGCAGTTCTTC. The encoded protein is CASSSGTYNEQFF.

This chain joins TRBV9 and TRBJ2-7, with TRBD2 identical over 8 bases. The CDR3 is made up of 16 amino acids. The junction had 11 bases not matched to a gene; V was cut back by 4 bases and J by 2 bases. Germline CDR1 and CDR2: SGDLS and YYNGEE. CDR3 sequence (DNA): TGTGCCAGCAGCCCCGGGGGGGGGCCCGGGACCTACGAGCAGTACTTC. This translates into CASSPGGGPGTYEQYF.

V gene TRBV11-2 combines with J gene TRBJ2-7; 7 nucleotides align to TRBD1. The CDR3 is made up of 15 amino acids. The J segment lost 0 bases and the V segment lost 1 base, leaving 3 bases of the junction unmatched. Germline CDR1 is SGHAT and CDR2 is FQNNGV. CDR3 region: CASSLGHRGSYEQYF. Written as DNA, the CDR3 is TGTGCCAGCAGCTTAGGCCACAGGGGCTCCTACGAGCAGTACTTC.

V and J are TRBV5-1 and TRBJ2-5; 11 bases are a match to TRBD2. The germline V gene encodes CDR1 SGHRS and CDR2 YFSETQ. The CDR3 totals 15 residues. The trim removed 0 bases at V and 11 bases at J, leaving 9 bases unmatched. CDR3 protein: CASSLELAGAGEQYF. The CDR3 region has the DNA TGCGCCAGCAGCTTGGAACTAGCGGGAGCAGGGGAGCAGTACTTC.

This chain uses TRBV9 with TRBJ1-4, with 9 bases aligning to TRBD1. The J segment lost 8 bases and the V segment lost 0 bases, leaving 5 bases of the junction unmatched. The CDR3 has 15 residues. Germline assignment: CDR1 SGDLS and CDR2 YYNGEE. CDR3 sequence (DNA): TGTGCCAGCAGCGTAGATGGGACAGGGTCGGAAAAACTGTTTTTT. Encoded protein: CASSVDGTGSEKLFF.

The rearrangement uses TRBV30 and TRBJ1-4; D unclear. The V end lost 2 bases, the J end lost 8 bases, and 12 bases lay between the germline ends. The germline V gene encodes CDR1 GTSNPN and CDR2 SVGIG (reference sequence). The CDR3 is made up of 13 amino acids. For the CDR3, the DNA is TGTGCCTGGAGTCACGGAGGGAACGAAAAACTGTTTTTT. Amino acids: CAWSHGGNEKLFF.

This chain links TRBV9 with TRBJ1-4; TRBD1 agrees at 8 bases. Trimming at V came to 4 bases and at J to 8 bases, leaving 4 bases not matched to a gene. The CDR3 sequence is 13 residues long. Germline lookup yields CDR1 SGDLS and CDR2 YYNGEE. The CDR3 protein is CASSSTGVEKLFF. The CDR3 DNA sequence: TGTGCCAGCAGCTCGACAGGGGTAGAAAAACTGTTTTTT.

The J gene is TRBJ1-4, the V gene TRBV19; D possibly corresponds to TRBD1 (6 bases). CDR1 LNHDA and CDR2 SQIVND come from the germline V gene (reference sequence). This CDR3 contains 15 residues. Trimming removed 2 bases at V and 3 bases at J, with 10 bases between. CDR3 loop: CASSISSGANEKLFF. The CDR3 coding sequence is TGTGCCAGTAGTATATCATCAGGGGCTAATGAAAAACTGTTTTTT.

The V gene is TRBV7-9, the J gene TRBJ1-1; D perhaps matches TRBD1 (5 bases). The CDR3 totals 16 residues. CDR1 is SEHNR and CDR2 is FQNEAQ in the germline V gene (reference sequence). V lost 1 base, J lost 1 base, and 13 bases lay in between. In DNA, the CDR3 is TGTGCCAGCAGCTTAGTAGTATCCACAGGGAACACTGAAGCTTTCTTT. Its translation is CASSLVVSTGNTEAFF.

V usage is TRBV7-8 and J usage is TRBJ2-7, with TRBD1 identical over 8 bases. Germline assignment: CDR1 SGHVS and CDR2 FQNEAQ. The trim removed 3 bases at V and 2 bases at J, leaving 3 bases unmatched. The CDR3 has 14 residues. The CDR3 spells CASSFAGGAYEQYF. The CDR3 DNA reads TGTGCCAGCAGCTTCGCAGGGGGCGCCTACGAGCAGTACTTC.

The chain uses TRBV13 and TRBJ1-5; 7 bases agree with TRBD1. The germline gives CDR1 PRHDT, CDR2 FYEKMQ (reference sequence). The length of the CDR3 is 17 residues. The V and J ends lost 5 bases and 2 bases, in that order; junction bases with no gene match: 12. CDR3: CASSRRKTGNGNQPQHF. The CDR3 DNA follows: TGTGCCAGCAGCCGTAGAAAGACAGGGAATGGCAATCAGCCCCAGCATTTT. Full variable domain (outside the CDR3, taken from reference TRBV13 and TRBJ1-5): AAGVIQSPRHLIKEKRETATLKCYPIPRHDTVYWYQQGPGQDPQFLISFYEKMQSDKGSIPDRFSAQQFSDYHSELNMSSLELGDSALYFCASSRRKTGNGNQPQHFGDGTRLSIL.